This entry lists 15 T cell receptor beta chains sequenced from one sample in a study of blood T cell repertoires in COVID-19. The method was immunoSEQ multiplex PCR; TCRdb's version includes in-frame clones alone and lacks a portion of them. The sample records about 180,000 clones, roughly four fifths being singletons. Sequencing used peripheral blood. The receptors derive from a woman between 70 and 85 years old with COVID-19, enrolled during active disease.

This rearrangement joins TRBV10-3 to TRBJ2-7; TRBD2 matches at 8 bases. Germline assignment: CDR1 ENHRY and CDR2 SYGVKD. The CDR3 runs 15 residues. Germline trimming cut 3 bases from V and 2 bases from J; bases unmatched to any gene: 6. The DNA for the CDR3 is TGTGCCATCAGTGACATAGGCGGGAGGACCTACGAGCAGTACTTC. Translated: CAISDIGGRTYEQYF.

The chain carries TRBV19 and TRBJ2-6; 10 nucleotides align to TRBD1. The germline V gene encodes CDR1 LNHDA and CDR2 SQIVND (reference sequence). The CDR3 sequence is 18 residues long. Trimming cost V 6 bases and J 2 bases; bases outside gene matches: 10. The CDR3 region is CASSGTGTGVTGANVLTF. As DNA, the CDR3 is TGTGCCAGTAGCGGGACCGGGACAGGGGTAACTGGGGCCAACGTCCTGACTTTC.

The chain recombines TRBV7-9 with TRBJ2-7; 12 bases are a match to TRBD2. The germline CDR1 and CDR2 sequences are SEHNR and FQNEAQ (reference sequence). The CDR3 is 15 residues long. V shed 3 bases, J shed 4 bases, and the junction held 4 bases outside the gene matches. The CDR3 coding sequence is TGTGCCAGCAGCTTCACTAGCGGGAGGAATTACGAGCAGTACTTC. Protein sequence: CASSFTSGRNYEQYF.

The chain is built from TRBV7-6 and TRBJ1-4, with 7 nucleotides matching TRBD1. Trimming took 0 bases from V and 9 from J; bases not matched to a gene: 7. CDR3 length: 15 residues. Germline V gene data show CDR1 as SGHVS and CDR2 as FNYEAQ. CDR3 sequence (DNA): TGTGCCAGCAGCTTAGCCGGTACAGGGGCCCAAAAACTGTTTTTT. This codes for CASSLAGTGAQKLFF.

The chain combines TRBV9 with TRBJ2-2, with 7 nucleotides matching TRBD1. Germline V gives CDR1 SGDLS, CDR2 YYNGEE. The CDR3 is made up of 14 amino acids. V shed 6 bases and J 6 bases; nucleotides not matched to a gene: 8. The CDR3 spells CASTRQGKAGELFF. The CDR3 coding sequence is TGTGCCAGCACCAGACAGGGAAAGGCCGGGGAGCTGTTTTTT.

CDR3: CASKNGDRGEAFF. CDR3 nucleotide sequence: TGTGCCAGCAAAAACGGGGACAGGGGGGAAGCTTTCTTT. This chain links TRBV27 with TRBJ1-1, with 11 bases lining up with TRBD1. From germline, CDR1 is MNHEY and CDR2 SMNVEV (reference sequence). The CDR3 is 13 amino acids. V lost 7 bases, J lost 8 bases, and 6 bases stayed unmatched.

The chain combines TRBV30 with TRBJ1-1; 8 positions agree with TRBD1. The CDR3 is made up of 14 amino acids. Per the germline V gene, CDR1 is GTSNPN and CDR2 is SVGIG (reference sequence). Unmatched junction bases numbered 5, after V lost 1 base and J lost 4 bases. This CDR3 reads CAWSGRGRGTEAFF. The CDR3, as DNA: TGTGCCTGGAGTGGCAGGGGGCGAGGCACTGAAGCTTTCTTT.

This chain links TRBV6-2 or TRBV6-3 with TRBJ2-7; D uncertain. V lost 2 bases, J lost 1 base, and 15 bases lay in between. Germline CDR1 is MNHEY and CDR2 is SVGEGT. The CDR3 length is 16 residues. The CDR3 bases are TGTGCCAGCAGTTACGGGCGTGGCATTCGGTCCTACGAGCAGTACTTC. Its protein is CASSYGRGIRSYEQYF.

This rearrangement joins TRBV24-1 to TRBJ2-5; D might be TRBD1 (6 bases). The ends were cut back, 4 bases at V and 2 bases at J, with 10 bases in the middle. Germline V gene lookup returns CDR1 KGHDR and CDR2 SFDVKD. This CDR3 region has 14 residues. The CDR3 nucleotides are TGTGCCACCAGTGACAGGACAGATCAAGAGACCCAGTACTTC. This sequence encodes CATSDRTDQETQYF.

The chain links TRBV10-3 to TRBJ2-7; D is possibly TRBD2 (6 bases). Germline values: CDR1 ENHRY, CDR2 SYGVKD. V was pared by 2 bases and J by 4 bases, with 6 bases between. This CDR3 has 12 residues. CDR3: CAISEREYEQYF. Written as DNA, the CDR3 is TGTGCCATCAGTGAGCGGGAGTACGAGCAGTACTTC.

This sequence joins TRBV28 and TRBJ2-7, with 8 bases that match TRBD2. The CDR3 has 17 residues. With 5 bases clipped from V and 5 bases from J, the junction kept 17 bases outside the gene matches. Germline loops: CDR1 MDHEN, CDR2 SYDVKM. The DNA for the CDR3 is TGTGCCAGCAGTCCGAGGTCTCCGGGAGGGCATGGCCACGAGCAGTACTTC. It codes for CASSPRSPGGHGHEQYF. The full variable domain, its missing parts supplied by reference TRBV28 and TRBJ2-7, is DVKVTQSSRYLVKRTGEKVFLECVQDMDHENMFWYRQDPGLGLRLIYFSYDVKMKEKGDIPEGYSVSREKKERFSLILESASTNQTSMYLCASSPRSPGGHGHEQYFGPGTRLTVT.

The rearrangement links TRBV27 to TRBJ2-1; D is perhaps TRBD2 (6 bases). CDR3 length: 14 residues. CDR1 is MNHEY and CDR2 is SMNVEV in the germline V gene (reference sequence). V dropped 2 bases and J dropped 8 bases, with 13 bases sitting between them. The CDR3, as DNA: TGTGCCAGCAGTTTACGGGGCGGGAATGATGAGCAGTTCTTC. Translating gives CASSLRGGNDEQFF.

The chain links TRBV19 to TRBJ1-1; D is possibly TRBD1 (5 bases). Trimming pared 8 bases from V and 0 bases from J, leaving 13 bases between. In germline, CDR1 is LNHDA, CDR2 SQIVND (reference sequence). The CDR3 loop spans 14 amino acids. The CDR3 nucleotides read TGTGCCAGTCGGATCGGCAGGGTGAACACTGAAGCTTTCTTT. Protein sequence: CASRIGRVNTEAFF.

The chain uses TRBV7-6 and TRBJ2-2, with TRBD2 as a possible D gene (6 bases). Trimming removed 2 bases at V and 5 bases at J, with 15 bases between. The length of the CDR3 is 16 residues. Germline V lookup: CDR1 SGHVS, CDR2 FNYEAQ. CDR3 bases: TGTGCCAGCAGCTTACGGTCCAGCGGGCTAACCGGGGAGCTGTTTTTT. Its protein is CASSLRSSGLTGELFF.

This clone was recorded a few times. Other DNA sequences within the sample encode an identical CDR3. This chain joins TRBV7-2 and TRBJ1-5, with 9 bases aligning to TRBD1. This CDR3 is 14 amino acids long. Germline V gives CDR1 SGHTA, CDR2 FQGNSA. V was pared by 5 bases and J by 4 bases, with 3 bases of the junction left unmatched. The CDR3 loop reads CASSLDRGNQPQHF. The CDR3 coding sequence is TGTGCCAGCAGCCTCGACAGGGGGAATCAGCCCCAGCATTTT.